The 15 T cell receptor beta chains below all came from one sample that was sequenced in a study of shared clonotypes between healthy human individuals. Method: immunoSEQ multiplex PCR; TCRdb's copy keeps in-frame clones and lacks some. The table has a few million clones, approximately 93% seen once. Sequencing was done on a sample of naive CD4+ T cells from PBMCs. Subset reported: CD45RA+ positively selected. These receptors originate from a man in his late teens or twenties in good health. Some clones in this sample may be carry-over from other donors' samples.

In this sample, this clone turned up once. The chain uses TRBV30 and TRBJ2-5, with TRBD2 as a possible D gene (6 bases). This CDR3 is built from 14 residues. V lost 0 bases to trimming and J lost 7 bases, with 15 bases between them. Germline values: CDR1 GTSNPN, CDR2 SVGIG (reference sequence). The CDR3 nucleotides are TGTGCCTGGAGTGTTTGGGGGACTGGCGTGACCCAGTACTTC. It translates to CAWSVWGTGVTQYF.

This chain connects TRBV6-1 to TRBJ2-2; D ambiguous. V lost 7 bases and J lost 6, with 15 bases in between. The CDR3 spans 14 residues. Germline CDR1 is MNHNS and CDR2 is SASEGT. The CDR3 here is CASTAQEWSGELFF. DNA for the CDR3: TGTGCCAGCACCGCCCAGGAATGGTCCGGGGAGCTGTTTTTT.

V usage is TRBV2 and J usage is TRBJ1-2, with 10 bases that match TRBD1. Trimming at V came to 7 bases and at J to 7 bases, leaving 9 bases not matched to a gene. Germline V gives CDR1 SNHLY, CDR2 FYNNEI. This CDR3 comprises 14 residues. DNA of the CDR3: TGTGCCAGCATTGGGGACGGGACAGGGGTTGGCTACACCTTC. As protein: CASIGDGTGVGYTF.

The chain is built from TRBV5-4 and TRBJ2-1; a weak D match, TRBD2 (5 bases). Trimming shortened V by 4 bases and J by 0 bases, and 11 bases separated the two germline ends. Germline CDR1 and CDR2: SGHNT and YYREEE (reference sequence). The CDR3 loop spans 15 amino acids. The CDR3 region has the DNA TGTGCCAGCAGCCCGGTAGCGAACTCCTACAATGAGCAGTTCTTC. Its protein product is CASSPVANSYNEQFF.

The chain carries TRBV7-6 and TRBJ1-2, with D perhaps matching TRBD1 (5 bases). Trimming pared 5 bases from V and 3 bases from J, leaving 19 bases between. The germline gives CDR1 SGHVS, CDR2 FNYEAQ. CDR3 length equals 16 residues. CDR3 loop: CASSPAGRATYYGYTF. CDR3 sequence (DNA): TGTGCCAGCAGCCCCGCGGGCAGGGCCACATACTATGGCTACACCTTC.

In the case of this clone: Other DNA sequences in the same sample also yield this CDR3. The chain is built from TRBV28 and TRBJ1-1; no reliable D call. CDR3 length equals 11 residues. CDR1 is MDHEN, CDR2 SYDVKM, per germline. Trimming pared 3 bases from V and 8 bases from J, leaving 7 bases between. The CDR3 sequence: CASSFRREAFF. DNA of the CDR3: TGTGCCAGCAGTTTCAGGCGGGAAGCTTTCTTT. Together with reference TRBV28 and TRBJ1-1, the CDR3 gives the full variable domain: DVKVTQSSRYLVKRTGEKVFLECVQDMDHENMFWYRQDPGLGLRLIYFSYDVKMKEKGDIPEGYSVSREKKERFSLILESASTNQTSMYLCASSFRREAFFGQGTRLTVV.

The CDR3 sequence: CASSVAPQGSSTDTQYF. The CDR3 DNA reads as TGTGCCAGCAGCGTCGCCCCCCAAGGAAGTAGCACAGATACGCAGTATTTT. The genes are TRBV9 and TRBJ2-3, with D uncertain. The CDR3 contains 17 residues. Trimming took off 2 bases at V and 0 bases at J, with 16 bases between the two ends. CDR1 and CDR2 from the germline V gene are SGDLS and YYNGEE. Supplemented by reference TRBV9 and TRBJ2-3, the full variable domain reads DSGVTQTPKHLITATGQRVTLRCSPRSGDLSVYWYQQSLDQGLQFLIQYYNGEERAKGNILERFSAQQFPDLHSELNLSSLELGDSALYFCASSVAPQGSSTDTQYFGPGTRLTVL.

The genes are TRBV2 and TRBJ2-1; no clear D. The V end was cut by 4 bases, the J end by 7 bases, with 11 bases between. CDR3 length: 13 residues. From germline, CDR1 is SNHLY and CDR2 FYNNEI. Here the CDR3 reads CASSVDRVNEQFF. CDR3 coding DNA: TGTGCCAGCAGTGTAGATAGAGTAAATGAGCAGTTCTTC.

The rearrangement joins TRBV4-1 to TRBJ2-5; the match to TRBD1 covers 10 bases. This CDR3 is built from 17 residues. Germline V gene sequence: CDR1 MGHRA, CDR2 YSYEKL. With 4 bases clipped from V and 5 bases from J, the junction kept 13 bases outside the gene matches. The CDR3 sequence is CASSPPSDRGRRETQYF. CDR3 sequence (DNA): TGCGCCAGCAGCCCGCCTAGCGACAGGGGGCGGAGGGAGACCCAGTACTTC.

V gene TRBV5-4 combines with J gene TRBJ1-2, with D hard to call. The V and J ends lost 0 bases and 7 bases respectively, with 7 bases between them. Per the germline V gene, CDR1 is SGHNT and CDR2 is YYREEE (reference sequence). The CDR3 runs to 12 residues. For the CDR3, the DNA is TGTGCCAGCAGCTTGGGAGGGTTTGGCTACACCTTC. Translated: CASSLGGFGYTF.

Regarding this clone: Other DNA sequences in this specimen translate into the identical CDR3. The V call is TRBV18, the J call TRBJ2-5, with D maybe TRBD2 (5 bases). V dropped 3 bases and J dropped 2 bases, with 7 bases sitting between them. Germline-derived CDR1 and CDR2 are KGHSH and LQKENI. This CDR3 is 13 amino acids long. CDR3 coding DNA: TGTGCCAGCTCACCTTCGGGACAAGAGACCCAGTACTTC. Translating it yields CASSPSGQETQYF. Full variable domain (rest looked up from reference TRBV18 and TRBJ2-5): NAGVMQNPRHLVRRRGQEARLRCSPMKGHSHVYWYRQLPEEGLKFMVYLQKENIIDESGMPKERFSAEFPKEGPSILRIQQVVRGDSAAYFCASSPSGQETQYFGPGTRLLVL.

The chain couples TRBV2 to TRBJ2-2; D may be TRBD1 or TRBD2 (6 bases each). Trimming stripped 6 bases from V and 6 bases from J, with 23 bases between. Germline V lookup: CDR1 SNHLY, CDR2 FYNNEI. The CDR3 length is 17 residues. For the CDR3, the DNA is TGTGCCAGCAGCCACGTCGTATCATCGGGGGCTTCCGGGGAGCTGTTTTTT. Residues: CASSHVVSSGASGELFF.

The gene calls are TRBV6-1 and TRBJ1-5; no clear D gene. This CDR3 comprises 13 residues. The V end lost 7 bases, the J end lost 3 bases, and 10 bases lay between the germline ends. Germline CDR1 reads MNHNS; CDR2 reads SASEGT. CDR3 DNA: TGTGCCAGCACTTTGGGCCTCAATCAGCCCCAGCATTTT. Its protein is CASTLGLNQPQHF.

This clone was detected once. This rearrangement joins TRBV7-8 to TRBJ2-1, with 10 bases identical to TRBD2. Trimming at V came to 3 bases and at J to 2 bases, leaving 7 bases not matched to a gene. Germline V gene lookup returns CDR1 SGHVS and CDR2 FQNEAQ. The CDR3 totals 17 residues. The CDR3 loop is CASSFPSGRAPYNEQFF. The CDR3 DNA follows: TGTGCCAGCAGCTTCCCCAGCGGGAGGGCCCCCTACAATGAGCAGTTCTTC. The full variable domain, in which reference TRBV7-8 and TRBJ2-1 provide the parts outside the CDR3, is GAGVSQSPRYKVAKRGQDVALRCDPISGHVSLFWYQQALGQGPEFLTYFQNEAQLDKSGLPSDRFFAERPEGSVSTLKIQRTQQEDSAVYLCASSFPSGRAPYNEQFFGPGTRLTVL.

This chain links TRBV28 with TRBJ1-2; 8 nucleotides match TRBD1. Germline values: CDR1 MDHEN, CDR2 SYDVKM. This CDR3 spans 18 amino acids. The J segment lost 5 bases and the V segment lost 4 bases, leaving 18 bases of the junction unmatched. CDR3 in amino acids: CASSSDRTGSMWLYGYTF. CDR3 sequence (DNA): TGTGCCAGCAGTTCGGATAGGACAGGGTCCATGTGGTTATATGGCTACACCTTC.